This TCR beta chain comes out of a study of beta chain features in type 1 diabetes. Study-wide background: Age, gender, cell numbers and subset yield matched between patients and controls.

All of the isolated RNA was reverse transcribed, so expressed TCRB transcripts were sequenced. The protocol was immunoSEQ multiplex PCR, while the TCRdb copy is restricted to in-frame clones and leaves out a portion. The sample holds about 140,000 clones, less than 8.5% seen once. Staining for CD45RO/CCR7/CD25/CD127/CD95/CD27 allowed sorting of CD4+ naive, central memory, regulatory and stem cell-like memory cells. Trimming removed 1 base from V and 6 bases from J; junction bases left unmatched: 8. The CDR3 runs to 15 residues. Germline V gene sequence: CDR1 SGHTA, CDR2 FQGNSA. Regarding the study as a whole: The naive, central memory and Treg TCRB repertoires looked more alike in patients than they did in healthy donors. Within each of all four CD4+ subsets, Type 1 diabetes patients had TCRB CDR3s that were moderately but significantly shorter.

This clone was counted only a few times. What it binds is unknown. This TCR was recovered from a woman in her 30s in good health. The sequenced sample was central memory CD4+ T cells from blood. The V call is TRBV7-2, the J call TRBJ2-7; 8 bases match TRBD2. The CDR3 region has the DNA TGTGCCAGCAGCTTAGGGAGGGCGGGAGGATCCGAGCAGTACTTC. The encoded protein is CASSLGRAGGSEQYF.